This TCR beta chain was observed in a study of shared clonotypes between healthy human individuals. This CDR3 region has 13 residues. Trimming took off 3 bases at V and 3 bases at J, with 9 bases between the two ends. The V gene's germline CDR1 is MNHEY and CDR2 SMNVEV (reference sequence). In the authors' workflow: ImmunoSEQ output lacked quality scores and full-length reads, limiting matched filtering. Assay: immunoSEQ multiplex PCR; the TCRdb copy retains only in-frame clones and omits some. Clonal size and the V and J genes are those of that table, whereas D and trimming came from the DNA. The sample includes roughly 2 million clones, roughly 94% of them seen just once. Study conclusions and caveats: As a rule, naive subsets had a larger estimated richness than memory subsets. Apart from blood, nothing was sampled; tissue repertoires likely differ. Investigators expected sequencing depth to affect clonotype sharing among donors.

With respect to this clone: Antigen specificity is unknown. Other nucleotide sequences in the sample specify the same CDR3.

V gene TRBV27 combines with J gene TRBJ2-7; D perhaps matches TRBD1 (5 bases). The sequence was collected from a man aged 18 to 35 in good health. The sequenced material came from naive CD4+ T cells sorted from blood. Subset specified: CD45RA+ positively selected. CDR3 residues: CASSLDIYYEQYF. CDR3 DNA sequence: TGTGCCAGCAGTTTGGACATCTACTACGAGCAGTACTTC.